This is a list of T cell receptor beta chains from one sample in a study of blood T cell repertoires in COVID-19. Only in-frame clones appear in the TCRdb table, and some are missing; sequencing was by immunoSEQ multiplex PCR. The sample has around 250,000 clones, roughly 86% seen once. Sequencing was done on a sample of PBMCs or T cells enriched from blood (not recorded which). The receptor source for this set is a woman aged 45-65 years who had recovered from COVID-19. Each CDR3 is given with its conserved first and last residue. The order of the fields is V gene, clone size, J gene, D gene, CDR3 protein, CDR3 DNA. The D gene is left open where the match is weak. The size field is filled for only some rows; it gives once, few, many or a size class.

>TRBV6-5|NA|TRBJ1-5|TRBD1
CASIHGQGGQPQHF
TGTGCCAGCATCCACGGACAGGGTGGCCAGCCCCAGCATTTT
>TRBV30|NA|TRBJ1-1|NA
CAWSVVSGRKNTEAFF
TGTGCCTGGAGTGTTGTTTCGGGGAGGAAGAACACTGAAGCTTTCTTT
>TRBV4-3|NA|TRBJ1-2|NA
CASSQGHTDGNYGYTF
TGCGCCAGCAGCCAAGGACATACAGATGGGAACTATGGCTACACCTTC
>TRBV9|NA|TRBJ2-1|TRBD2
CASSVDPGTSGRSSYNEQFF
TGTGCCAGCAGCGTAGACCCCGGGACTAGCGGGAGAAGCTCCTACAATGAGCAGTTCTTC
>TRBV19|NA|TRBJ2-1|NA
CASSITGWLEQFF
TGTGCCAGTAGTATAACAGGGTGGTTAGAGCAGTTCTTC
>TRBV5-1|NA|TRBJ1-1|TRBD1
CASSLYRGGTEAFF
TGCGCCAGCAGCTTATACAGGGGCGGCACTGAAGCTTTCTTT
>TRBV4-3|NA|TRBJ1-4|NA
CASSQDTGTGSEKLFF
TGCGCCAGCAGCCAAGATACAGGGACGGGGAGTGAAAAACTGTTTTTT
>TRBV4-3|NA|TRBJ2-5|NA
CASSPSGSSPTQYF
TGCGCCAGCAGCCCATCGGGATCATCCCCTACCCAGTACTTC
>TRBV30|NA|TRBJ2-2|NA
CAWSVSRAGELFF
TGTGCCTGGAGTGTATCGAGGGCCGGGGAGCTGTTTTTT
>TRBV7-9|NA|TRBJ2-1|NA
CASSPGTFQYNEQFF
TGTGCCAGCAGCCCCGGGACTTTTCAATACAATGAGCAGTTCTTC
>TRBV7-9|NA|TRBJ1-4|NA
CASSLEGSTNEKLFF
TGTGCCAGCAGCTTAGAGGGGTCAACTAATGAAAAACTGTTTTTT
>TRBV7-9|NA|TRBJ1-1|NA
CASRRGWDTEAFF
TGTGCCAGCAGAAGGGGCTGGGACACTGAAGCTTTCTTT
>TRBV28|NA|TRBJ1-3|NA
CAARGQGTGNTIYF
TGTGCCGCACGTGGGCAGGGGACAGGAAACACCATATATTTT
>TRBV15|NA|TRBJ2-1|NA
CATSTGRYNEQFF
TGTGCCACCAGCACCGGGAGATACAATGAGCAGTTCTTC
>TRBV18|once|TRBJ2-2|NA
CASSPESHTGELFF
TGTGCCAGCTCACCCGAGTCCCACACCGGGGAGCTGTTTTTT
>TRBV12-3/TRBV12-4|NA|TRBJ2-2|NA
CASSFVLTGELFF
TGTGCCAGCAGTTTCGTCCTCACCGGGGAGCTGTTTTTT
>TRBV30|NA|TRBJ2-7|TRBD1
CAWNNIRGNTYEQYF
TGTGCCTGGAACAATATCAGGGGGAACACCTACGAGCAGTACTTC
>TRBV6-5|NA|TRBJ2-2|TRBD2
CASRTGTSGTGELFF
TGTGCCAGCAGAACCGGGACTAGCGGTACCGGGGAGCTGTTTTTT
>TRBV4-1|NA|TRBJ2-7|NA
CASSQVRGAYEQYF
TGCGCCAGCAGCCAAGTTCGGGGAGCCTACGAGCAGTACTTC
>TRBV12-5|NA|TRBJ1-2|NA
CASGLVQGSIYGYTF
TGTGCTAGTGGTTTGGTACAGGGAAGCATCTATGGCTACACCTTC